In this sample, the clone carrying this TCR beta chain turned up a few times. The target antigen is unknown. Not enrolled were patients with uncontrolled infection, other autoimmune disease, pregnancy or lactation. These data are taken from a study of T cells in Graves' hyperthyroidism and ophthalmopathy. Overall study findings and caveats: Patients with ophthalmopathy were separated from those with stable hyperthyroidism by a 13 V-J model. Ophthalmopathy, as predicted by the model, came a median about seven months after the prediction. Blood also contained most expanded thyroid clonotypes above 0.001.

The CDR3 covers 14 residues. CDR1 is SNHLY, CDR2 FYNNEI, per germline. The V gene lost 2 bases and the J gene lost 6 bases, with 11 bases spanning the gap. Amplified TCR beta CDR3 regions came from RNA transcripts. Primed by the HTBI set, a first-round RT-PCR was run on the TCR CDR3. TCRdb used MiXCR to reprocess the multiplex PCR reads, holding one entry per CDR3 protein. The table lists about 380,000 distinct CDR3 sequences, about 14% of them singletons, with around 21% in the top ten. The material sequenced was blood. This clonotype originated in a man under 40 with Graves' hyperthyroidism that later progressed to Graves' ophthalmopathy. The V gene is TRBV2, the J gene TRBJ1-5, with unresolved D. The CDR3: CASSESGWGQPQHF. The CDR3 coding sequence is TGTGCCAGCAGTGAATCGGGTTGGGGTCAGCCCCAGCATTTT.